This T cell receptor (beta chain) derives from a study of cytomegalovirus exposure and HLA in healthy donors. General study results and limits: The authors listed 164 TCR beta chains as cytomegalovirus-associated. The classifier reportedly diagnosed cytomegalovirus status with high sensitivity and specificity.

Produced via immunoSEQ multiplex PCR; TCRdb's table is partial and in-frame only. The sample includes some 150,000 clones, about 86% of them seen just once. The V gene lost 1 base and the J gene lost 5 bases, with 6 bases spanning the gap. The germline V gene has CDR1 MNHEY and CDR2 SVGAGI. This CDR3 is built from 13 residues. About this clone: As yet, its antigen is unknown.

The chain employs TRBV6-5 and TRBJ1-5, with a tentative D call TRBD1 (5 bases). Sequences were obtained from PBMCs. The sequence came from a woman aged 25-40 years in good health and CMV-seronegative. The CDR3 sequence: CASSYLGDQPQHF. Written as DNA, the CDR3 is TGTGCCAGCAGTTACTTAGGGGATCAGCCCCAGCATTTT.